This TCR beta chain was recovered during a study of cytomegalovirus exposure and HLA in healthy donors. The CDR3 spans 11 residues. V was pared by 8 bases and J by 8 bases, with 12 bases between. Germline CDR1 ENHRY, CDR2 SYGVKD. Turning to this clone: Its antigen is unknown.

PCR involved 60 Vbeta and 13 Jbeta primers. Some clones are missing from TCRdb's copy, which holds only in-frame ones; the method was immunoSEQ multiplex PCR. Found here are 90,000 or so clones, approximately 70% of them singletons; the top ten hold roughly 16%. Findings and caveats of the study: After further analysis at a later stage, 16,951 TCR beta sequences were associated with HLA alleles at 0.05 false discovery rate. Many donors shared some public TCRs, even though most TCR sequences were rare. Cytomegalovirus status was reportedly diagnosed by the classifier with high sensitivity and specificity.

This clonotype was obtained from a woman between 50 and 59 years old in good health and CMV-seropositive. This chain links TRBV10-3 with TRBJ1-2; TRBD1 might be the D (5 bases). Material for sequencing was PBMCs. Here the CDR3 reads CAIGAGLGYTF. Written as DNA, the CDR3 is TGTGCCATCGGGGCAGGTTTAGGCTACACCTTC.